These 27 T cell receptor beta chains were all obtained from the same sample, sequenced in a study of blood T cell repertoires in COVID-19 (dated by TCRdb to 2019 to 2021). The library relied on the immunoSEQ multiplex PCR assay. The source is immuneACCESS, and TCRdb retained only in-frame sequences with V and J called. Part of the clones is not carried over; for the studies checked, unresolved V genes explain less than half of this, and the remainder is unexplained. For this sample the table gives a few hundred thousand clones, of which 70% to 90% were detected only once. The ten largest account for 1.5% to 2% of the sample. Sequenced material: PBMCs or T cells enriched from blood (not recorded which). These receptors were collected from a woman aged 50 to 60 who had recovered from COVID-19.

V is TRBV27 and J is TRBJ2-7; TRBD1 might be the D (7 bases). V was shortened by 5 bases and J by 3 bases, with 14 bases between the two germline ends. CDR1 and CDR2 from the germline V gene are MNHEY and SMNVEV (reference sequence). The CDR3 loop spans 14 amino acids. The CDR3 region is CASSIRQGLYEQYF. CDR3 in DNA: TGTGCCAGCAGTATCCGACAGGGACTCTACGAGCAGTACTTC.

This sequence joins TRBV4-1 and TRBJ2-7, with 9 bases fitting TRBD1. The CDR3 contains 16 residues. V gave up 4 bases and J gave up 5 bases; unmatched junction bases: 12. The germline V gene encodes CDR1 MGHRA and CDR2 YSYEKL. CDR3 sequence: CASSLLEGTGLDEQYF. CDR3 sequence (DNA): TGCGCCAGCAGCCTCCTAGAAGGGACAGGGCTTGACGAGCAGTACTTC.

The chain recombines TRBV5-1 with TRBJ2-1, with 12 bases fitting TRBD2. Germline V gene lookup returns CDR1 SGHRS and CDR2 YFSETQ. The CDR3 covers 18 residues. V lost 0 bases, J lost 0 bases, and 4 bases stayed unmatched. The CDR3 DNA reads as TGCGCCAGCAGCTTGGGACTAGCGGGAGCCGCCTCCTACAATGAGCAGTTCTTC. Residues: CASSLGLAGAASYNEQFF.

The chain combines TRBV28 with TRBJ1-4; 9 positions match TRBD1. Germline V CDR1 and CDR2: MDHEN, SYDVKM. This CDR3 has 15 amino acids. V shed 2 bases, J shed 7 bases, and the junction held 5 bases outside the gene matches. CDR3 in DNA: TGTGCCAGCAGTTTACCGGGACAGGGAATTGAAAAACTGTTTTTT. It specifies CASSLPGQGIEKLFF.

The CDR3 sequence: CASSPGGTQETQYF. The DNA of the CDR3 is TGCGCCAGCAGCCCAGGGGGTACCCAAGAGACCCAGTACTTC. The chain is built from TRBV5-1 and TRBJ2-5; 7 bases match TRBD1. With 4 bases clipped from V and 1 base from J, the junction kept 4 bases outside the gene matches. The CDR3 runs to 14 residues. Germline CDR1 reads SGHRS; CDR2 reads YFSETQ.

This rearrangement joins TRBV12-1 to TRBJ2-7; the D call in the table, TRBD1, was not verified against the DNA. TRBV12-1 is deemed a pseudogene. The CDR3 consists of 15 residues. The chain's CDR3 is CASSFEGTGCYEQYF. The CDR3 coding sequence is TGTGCCAGCAGCTTTGAAGGGACAGGGTGCTACGAGCAGTACTTC.

The V gene is TRBV25-1, the J gene TRBJ2-7; 7 bases match TRBD1. The CDR3 extends over 14 amino acids. V was pared by 1 base and J by 3 bases, with 3 bases of the junction left unmatched. Germline-derived CDR1 and CDR2 are MGHDK and SYGVNS. The CDR3 DNA sequence: TGTGCCAGCAGTGAATCTGGGACAGACTACGAGCAGTACTTC. Translated: CASSESGTDYEQYF.

The J gene is TRBJ1-5, the V gene TRBV27, with a weak D call TRBD1 (5 bases). Germline V lookup: CDR1 MNHEY, CDR2 SMNVEV (reference sequence). This CDR3 region has 15 residues. Trimming took 5 bases from V and 5 from J, leaving 16 bases between them. The CDR3 DNA reads TGTGCCAGCAGTCTTACCCCACAGGTGGATCAGCCCCAGCATTTT. Translation gives CASSLTPQVDQPQHF.

The rearrangement joins TRBV18 to TRBJ2-1; 14 bases are shared with TRBD2. V shed 2 bases, J shed 13 bases, and the junction held 7 bases outside the gene matches. There are 15 residues in the CDR3. The V gene's germline CDR1 is KGHSH and CDR2 LQKENI. CDR3 sequence (DNA): TGTGCCAGCTCACCATCAGGGACTAGCGGGAGCCGACAGTTCTTC. The encoded protein is CASSPSGTSGSRQFF. Together with reference TRBV18 and TRBJ2-1, the CDR3 gives the full variable domain: NAGVMQNPRHLVRRRGQEARLRCSPMKGHSHVYWYRQLPEEGLKFMVYLQKENIIDESGMPKERFSAEFPKEGPSILRIQQVVRGDSAAYFCASSPSGTSGSRQFFGPGTRLTVL.

The V and J genes are TRBV30 and TRBJ1-6, with TRBD1 matching 11 bases. This CDR3 contains 13 residues. V lost 4 bases, J lost 9 bases, and 2 bases stayed unmatched. Germline lookup yields CDR1 GTSNPN and CDR2 SVGIG (reference sequence). The CDR3 DNA follows: TGTGCCTGGAAAGGGACAGGGGGTTCACCCCTCCACTTT. Its protein is CAWKGTGGSPLHF.

The chain carries TRBV6-5 and TRBJ2-7; no definite D call. This CDR3 contains 14 residues. Germline V gene lookup returns CDR1 MNHEY and CDR2 SVGAGI. The germline V and J ends were trimmed by 0 bases and 3 bases, with 9 bases remaining between them. CDR3 DNA: TGTGCCAGCAGTTACTCGTTCCAGAACTACGAGCAGTACTTC. As protein: CASSYSFQNYEQYF.

This clone has a single count. The chain uses TRBV27 and TRBJ1-6; D is uncertain. The CDR3 is made up of 17 amino acids. Trimming took off 0 bases at V and 0 bases at J, with 9 bases between the two ends. Germline CDR1 and CDR2: MNHEY and SMNVEV (reference sequence). In DNA, the CDR3 is TGTGCCAGCAGTTTATCTCGCCCGAGCTCCTATAATTCACCCCTCCACTTT. This translates into CASSLSRPSSYNSPLHF.

The chain has TRBV30 and TRBJ2-3; D may be TRBD1 (5 bases). Germline V lookup: CDR1 GTSNPN, CDR2 SVGIG (reference sequence). This CDR3 is built from 13 residues. V lost 2 bases and J lost 5, with 11 bases in between. CDR3 DNA sequence: TGTGCCTGGAGTCCAGGGTCGAGAGATACGCAGTATTTT. It is translated as CAWSPGSRDTQYF.

The gene calls are TRBV5-1 and TRBJ2-1, with 8 bases aligning to TRBD2. Germline CDR1 and CDR2: SGHRS and YFSETQ. V trimming: 5 bases; J trimming: 0 bases; junction bases outside the gene matches: 25. The CDR3 has 22 residues. This chain's CDR3 is CASSNFNGRAWDAADSYNEQFF. The CDR3 DNA sequence: TGCGCCAGCAGTAATTTTAACGGGAGGGCCTGGGATGCCGCGGACTCCTACAATGAGCAGTTCTTC.

The V call is TRBV19, the J call TRBJ1-1, with D possibly being TRBD1 (5 bases). The V end lost 0 bases, the J end lost 5 bases, and 7 bases lay between the germline ends. The CDR3 runs 13 residues. CDR1 is LNHDA, CDR2 SQIVND, per germline (reference sequence). Here the CDR3 DNA reads TGTGCCAGTAGTATAGAGCCAGGGACTGAAGCTTTCTTT. As protein: CASSIEPGTEAFF.

This clone was detected once. This sequence joins TRBV28 and TRBJ2-3; TRBD2 matches 13 bases. Germline V gives CDR1 MDHEN, CDR2 SYDVKM. The ends lost 6 bases at V and 8 bases at J; junction bases unmatched: 11. The CDR3 spans 16 residues. CDR3 in DNA: TGTGCCAGCAGAGAGGGACTAGCGGGGCCCCTGGGTACGCAGTATTTT. Amino acids: CASREGLAGPLGTQYF.

The chain has TRBV19 and TRBJ1-3; D gene uncertain. Per the germline V gene, CDR1 is LNHDA and CDR2 is SQIVND (reference sequence). This CDR3 comprises 14 residues. Trimming shortened V by 6 bases and J by 0 bases, and 9 bases separated the two germline ends. CDR3 nucleotides: TGTGCCAGTAGGTCCGGGAGCTCTGGAAACACCATATATTTT. It specifies CASRSGSSGNTIYF.

In this sample, this clone turned up a few times. This rearrangement joins TRBV19 to TRBJ2-2; D remains ambiguous. CDR1 and CDR2 from the germline V gene are LNHDA and SQIVND (reference sequence). The CDR3 is 14 amino acids. The germline V and J ends were trimmed by 2 bases and 0 bases, with 4 bases remaining between them. CDR3 sequence reads: CASSIQANTGELFF. CDR3 coding DNA: TGTGCCAGTAGTATACAGGCGAACACCGGGGAGCTGTTTTTT.

Here the CDR3 reads CASSLSGQAGYGYTF. CDR3 nucleotide sequence: TGTGCCAGCAGCTTATCGGGACAGGCCGGCTATGGCTACACCTTC. The chain links TRBV5-4 to TRBJ1-2; 8 bases agree with TRBD1. The V gene end was trimmed by 2 bases and the J gene end by 4 bases; junction bases not matched to a gene: 7. Germline assignment: CDR1 SGHNT and CDR2 YYREEE (reference sequence). The CDR3 totals 15 residues.

This chain connects TRBV11-3 to TRBJ2-3; maybe TRBD2 (6 bases). Germline-derived CDR1 and CDR2 are SGHNT and YENEEA. This CDR3 has 17 residues. V was trimmed by 0 bases and J by 4 bases, leaving 17 bases between them. CDR3 sequence: CASSLDGGSSDPDTQYF. In nucleotides, the CDR3 is TGTGCCAGCAGCTTAGATGGGGGGAGTAGCGACCCAGATACGCAGTATTTT.

V and J are TRBV6-5 and TRBJ2-3, with 11 bases identical to TRBD2. This CDR3 is 16 amino acids long. Germline loops: CDR1 MNHEY, CDR2 SVGAGI. V lost 0 bases, J lost 8 bases, and 7 bases stayed unmatched. In DNA, the CDR3 is TGTGCCAGCAGTTACTCGATAACTAGCGGGAGTGTTACGCAGTATTTT. It codes for CASSYSITSGSVTQYF.

The chain joins TRBV5-1 to TRBJ2-1; D is unclear. V gave up 4 bases and J gave up 0 bases, with 11 bases separating them. The CDR3 consists of 15 residues. Germline CDR1 is SGHRS and CDR2 is YFSETQ. The CDR3 loop is CASSLVQISYNEQFF. CDR3 bases: TGCGCCAGCAGCCTCGTACAGATCTCCTACAATGAGCAGTTCTTC.

The genes are TRBV7-9 and TRBJ2-7; D might be TRBD2 (6 bases). Germline loops: CDR1 SEHNR, CDR2 FQNEAQ (reference sequence). Trimming cost V 5 bases and J 5 bases, with 19 bases left between them. The CDR3 totals 15 residues. CDR3 DNA sequence: TGTGCCAGCAGCCCGGGGGACGGGATGATCCACGAGCAGTACTTC. Encoded protein: CASSPGDGMIHEQYF.

The chain has TRBV6-5 and TRBJ2-3; 8 bases are a match to TRBD2. The CDR3 spans 16 residues. The junction had 5 bases not matched to a gene; V was cut back by 2 bases and J by 1 base. Germline CDR1 and CDR2: MNHEY and SVGAGI. CDR3 DNA: TGTGCCAGCAGTTACAATCCGGGACTAGGCACAGATACGCAGTATTTT. It yields the protein CASSYNPGLGTDTQYF.

As DNA, the CDR3 is TGTGCCAGCAGCCGGGACAGGGAAGAGACCCAGTACTTC. Protein: CASSRDREETQYF. The chain carries TRBV6-4 and TRBJ2-5; 9 nucleotides line up with TRBD1. V shed 6 bases, J shed 3 bases, and the junction held 2 bases outside the gene matches. This CDR3 spans 13 amino acids. Germline CDR1 and CDR2: MRHNA and SNTAGT.

This clone was counted between two and nine times. In DNA, the CDR3 is TGTGCCAGCAATGGACAGGGGGCTTCAGAAGCTTTCTTT. This gives the protein CASNGQGASEAFF. V and J are TRBV2 and TRBJ1-1; 11 bases match TRBD1. CDR3 length: 13 amino acids. V lost 7 bases and J lost 8; bases outside the gene matches: 6. Germline CDR1 and CDR2: SNHLY and FYNNEI.

As for this clone: The same CDR3 also results from other DNA sequences found in this sample. CDR3 in amino acids: CASSLDRALYEQYF. CDR3 nucleotides: TGTGCCAGCAGCTTGGACAGGGCCCTATACGAGCAGTACTTC. The rearrangement uses TRBV5-4 and TRBJ2-7; weak D call: TRBD1 (6 bases). Germline lookup yields CDR1 SGHNT and CDR2 YYREEE (reference sequence). Trimming removed 0 bases at V and 4 bases at J, with 11 bases between. This CDR3 comprises 14 residues.